This TCR beta chain was sequenced during a study of CD8 T cells in ankylosing spondylitis. Turning to this clonotype: Its specificity is unknown.

With molecular barcodes, quantitative 5'-RACE was used to make the TCR beta libraries. TCRdb itself ran the 5' RACE reads through MiXCR, one entry per CDR3 protein. The table records around 340,000 distinct CDR3 sequences, more than 20% of them present only once. Study findings and constraints: Within matched ankylosing spondylitis synovial fluid, disease-linked clones were reportedly significantly enriched. One TCR beta motif, made up of eight or nine highly homologous variants, appeared characteristic of ankylosing spondylitis blood.

Sequencing was done on a sample of blood, either unsorted or a sorted T cell fraction (not recorded which). This TCR came from a male donor with ankylosing spondylitis or in good health (not recorded which).

For the CDR3, the DNA is TGCAGTGCTACGAAGCGGGGGGGCTATGAGCAGTTCTTC. Its protein product is CSATKRGGYEQFF. The V gene is TRBV20-1, the J gene TRBJ2-1; 10 positions agree with TRBD2. Germline CDR1 and CDR2: DFQATT and SNEGSKA (reference sequence). CDR3 length: 13 amino acids. J was trimmed by 8 bases and V by 4 bases; bases with no gene match: 5.